This TCR beta chain is from a study of T-cell reconstitution after alpha-beta-depleted transplantation in children. This clonotype was observed a few times. The library targeted TCRbeta and was prepared with unique molecular identifiers. TCRdb analysed the PCR reads with MiXCR anew, one entry per CDR3 protein. This sample has a few hundred thousand distinct CDR3 sequences; approximately 16% occur once, and the top ten carry around 3.3%. The receptor was derived from a human donor who donated a stem cell graft to a child with acute lymphoblastic leukemia. This sample comprised PBMCs from the stem cell graft donor, obtained from the stem cell graft.

As DNA, the CDR3 is TGTGCCATCAGTGAGCCCTGGACCGATTCCTACGAGCAGTACTTC. Translated: CAISEPWTDSYEQYF. This chain uses TRBV10-3 with TRBJ2-7, with unresolved D. V lost 2 bases and J lost 1, with 12 bases in between. The germline gives CDR1 ENHRY, CDR2 SYGVKD. The CDR3 length is 15 residues.